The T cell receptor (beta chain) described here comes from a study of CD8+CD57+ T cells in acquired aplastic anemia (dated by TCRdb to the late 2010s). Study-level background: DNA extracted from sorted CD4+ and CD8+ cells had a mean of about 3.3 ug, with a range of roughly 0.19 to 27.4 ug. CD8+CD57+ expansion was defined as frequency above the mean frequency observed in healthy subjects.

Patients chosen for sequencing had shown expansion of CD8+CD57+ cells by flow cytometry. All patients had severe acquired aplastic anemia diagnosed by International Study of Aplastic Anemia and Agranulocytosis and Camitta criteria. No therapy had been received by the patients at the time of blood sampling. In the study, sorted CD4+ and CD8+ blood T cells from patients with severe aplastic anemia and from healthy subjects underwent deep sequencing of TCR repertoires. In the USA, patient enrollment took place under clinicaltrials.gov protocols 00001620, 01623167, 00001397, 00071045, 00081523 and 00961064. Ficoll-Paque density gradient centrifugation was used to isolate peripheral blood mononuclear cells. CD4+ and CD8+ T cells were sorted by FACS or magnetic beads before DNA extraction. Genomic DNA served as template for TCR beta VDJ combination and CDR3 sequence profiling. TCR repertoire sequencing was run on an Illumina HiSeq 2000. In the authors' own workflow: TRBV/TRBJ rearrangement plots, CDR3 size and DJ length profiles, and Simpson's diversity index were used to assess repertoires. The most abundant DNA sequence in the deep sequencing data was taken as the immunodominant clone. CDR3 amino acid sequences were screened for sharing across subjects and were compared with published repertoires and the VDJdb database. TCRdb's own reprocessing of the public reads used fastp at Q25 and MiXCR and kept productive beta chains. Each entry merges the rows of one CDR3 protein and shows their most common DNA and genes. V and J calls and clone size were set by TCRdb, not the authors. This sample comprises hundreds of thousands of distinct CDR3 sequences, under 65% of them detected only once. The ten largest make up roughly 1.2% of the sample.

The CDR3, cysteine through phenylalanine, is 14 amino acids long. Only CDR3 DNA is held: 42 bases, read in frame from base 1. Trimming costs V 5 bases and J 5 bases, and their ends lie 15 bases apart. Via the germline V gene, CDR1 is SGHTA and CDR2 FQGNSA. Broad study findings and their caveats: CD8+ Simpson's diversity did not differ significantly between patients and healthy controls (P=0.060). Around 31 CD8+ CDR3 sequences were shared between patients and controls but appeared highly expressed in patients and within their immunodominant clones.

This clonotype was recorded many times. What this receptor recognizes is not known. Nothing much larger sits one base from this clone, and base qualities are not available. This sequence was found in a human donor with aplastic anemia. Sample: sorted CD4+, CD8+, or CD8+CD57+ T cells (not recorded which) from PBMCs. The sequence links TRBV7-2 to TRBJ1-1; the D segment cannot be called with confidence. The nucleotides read TGTGCCAGCAGCCTAGGGAATAGGGTAACTGAAGCTTTCTTT. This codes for CASSLGNRVTEAFF.